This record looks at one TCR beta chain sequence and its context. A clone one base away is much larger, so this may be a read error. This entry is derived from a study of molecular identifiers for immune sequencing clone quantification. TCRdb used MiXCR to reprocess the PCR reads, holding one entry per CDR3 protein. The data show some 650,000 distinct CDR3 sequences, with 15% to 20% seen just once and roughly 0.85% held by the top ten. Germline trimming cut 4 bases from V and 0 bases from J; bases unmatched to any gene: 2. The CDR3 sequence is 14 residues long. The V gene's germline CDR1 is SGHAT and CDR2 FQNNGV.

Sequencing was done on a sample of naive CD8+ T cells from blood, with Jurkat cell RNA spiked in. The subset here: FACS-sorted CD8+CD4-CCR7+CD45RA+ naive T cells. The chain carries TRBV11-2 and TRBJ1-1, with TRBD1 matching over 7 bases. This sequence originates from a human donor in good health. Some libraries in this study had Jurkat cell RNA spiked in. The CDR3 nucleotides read TGTGCCAGCAGCTCGGACAGGATGAACACTGAAGCTTTCTTT. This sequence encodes CASSSDRMNTEAFF.